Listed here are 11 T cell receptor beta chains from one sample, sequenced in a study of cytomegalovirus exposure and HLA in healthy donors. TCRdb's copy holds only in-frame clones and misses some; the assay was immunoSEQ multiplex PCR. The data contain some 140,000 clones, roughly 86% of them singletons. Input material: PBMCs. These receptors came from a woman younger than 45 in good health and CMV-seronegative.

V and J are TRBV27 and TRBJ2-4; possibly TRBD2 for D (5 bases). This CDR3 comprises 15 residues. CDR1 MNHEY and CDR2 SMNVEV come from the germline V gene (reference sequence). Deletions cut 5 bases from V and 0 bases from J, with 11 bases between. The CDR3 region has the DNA TGTGCCAGCAGTCCCCGAGCGGTAGCCAAAAACATTCAGTACTTC. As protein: CASSPRAVAKNIQYF.

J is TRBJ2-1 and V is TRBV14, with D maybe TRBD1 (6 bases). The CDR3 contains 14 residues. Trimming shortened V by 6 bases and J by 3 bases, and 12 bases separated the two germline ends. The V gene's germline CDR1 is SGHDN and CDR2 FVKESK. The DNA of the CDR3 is TGTGCCAGCAGAAAAGGACAGAACTACAATGAGCAGTTCTTC. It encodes CASRKGQNYNEQFF.

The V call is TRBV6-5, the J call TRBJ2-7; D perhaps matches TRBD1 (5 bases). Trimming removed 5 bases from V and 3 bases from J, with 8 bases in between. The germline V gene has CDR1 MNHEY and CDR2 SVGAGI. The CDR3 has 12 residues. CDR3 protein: CASSDDSYEQYF. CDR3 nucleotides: TGTGCCAGCAGTGACGACAGCTACGAGCAGTACTTC.

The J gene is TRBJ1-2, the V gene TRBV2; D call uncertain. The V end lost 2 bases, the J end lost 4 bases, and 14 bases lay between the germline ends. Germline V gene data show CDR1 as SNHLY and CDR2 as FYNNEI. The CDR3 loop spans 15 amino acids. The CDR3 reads CASSENPLVPYGYTF. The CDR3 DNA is TGTGCCAGCAGTGAAAATCCTCTAGTGCCCTATGGCTACACCTTC.

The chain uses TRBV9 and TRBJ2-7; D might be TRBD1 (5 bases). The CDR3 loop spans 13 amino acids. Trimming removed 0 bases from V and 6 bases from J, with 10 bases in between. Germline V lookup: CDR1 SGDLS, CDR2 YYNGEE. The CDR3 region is CASSVGPQGEQYF. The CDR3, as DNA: TGTGCCAGCAGCGTAGGCCCGCAGGGCGAGCAGTACTTC.

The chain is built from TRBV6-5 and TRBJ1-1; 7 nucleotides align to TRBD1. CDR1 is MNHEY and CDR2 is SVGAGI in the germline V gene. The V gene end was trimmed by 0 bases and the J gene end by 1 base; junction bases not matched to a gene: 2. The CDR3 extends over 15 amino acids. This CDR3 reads CASSYSKGANTEAFF. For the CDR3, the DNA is TGTGCCAGCAGTTACTCGAAGGGGGCGAACACTGAAGCTTTCTTT.

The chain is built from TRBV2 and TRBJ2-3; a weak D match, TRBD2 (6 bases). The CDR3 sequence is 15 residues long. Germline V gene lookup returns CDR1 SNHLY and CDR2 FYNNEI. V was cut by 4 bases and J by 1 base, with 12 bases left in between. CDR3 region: CASSVFGGRTDTQYF. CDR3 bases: TGTGCCAGCAGTGTTTTTGGAGGGCGCACAGATACGCAGTATTTT.

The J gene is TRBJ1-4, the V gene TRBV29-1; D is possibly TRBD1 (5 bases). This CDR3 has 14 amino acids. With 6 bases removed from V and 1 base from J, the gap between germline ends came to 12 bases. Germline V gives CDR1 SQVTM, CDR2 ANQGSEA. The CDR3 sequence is CSVAGGETNEKLFF. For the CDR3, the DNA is TGCAGCGTAGCTGGGGGGGAAACTAATGAAAAACTGTTTTTT. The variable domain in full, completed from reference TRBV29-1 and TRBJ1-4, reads SAVISQKPSRDICQRGTSLTIQCQVDSQVTMMFWYRQQPGQSLTLIATANQGSEATYESGFVIDKFPISRPNLTFSTLTVSNMSPEDSSIYLCSVAGGETNEKLFFGSGTQLSVL.

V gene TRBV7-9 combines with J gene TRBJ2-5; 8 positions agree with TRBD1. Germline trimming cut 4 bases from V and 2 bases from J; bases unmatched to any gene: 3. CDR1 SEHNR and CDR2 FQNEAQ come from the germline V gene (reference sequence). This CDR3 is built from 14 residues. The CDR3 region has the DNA TGTGCCAGCAGCTACGGGACAGGACAAGAGACCCAGTACTTC. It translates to CASSYGTGQETQYF.

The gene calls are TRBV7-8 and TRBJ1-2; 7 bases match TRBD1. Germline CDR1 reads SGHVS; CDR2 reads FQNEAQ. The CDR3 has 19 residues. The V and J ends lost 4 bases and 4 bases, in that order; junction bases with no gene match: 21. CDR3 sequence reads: CASSSRKPGQTRRGYGYTF. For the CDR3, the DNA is TGTGCCAGCAGCTCCAGAAAGCCGGGACAGACAAGACGGGGCTATGGCTACACCTTC.

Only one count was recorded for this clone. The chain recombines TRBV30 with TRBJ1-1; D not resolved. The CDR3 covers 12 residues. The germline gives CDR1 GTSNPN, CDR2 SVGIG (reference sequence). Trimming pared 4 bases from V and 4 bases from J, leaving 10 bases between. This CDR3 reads CAWTGGVTEAFF. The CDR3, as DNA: TGTGCCTGGACGGGAGGCGTCACTGAAGCTTTCTTT. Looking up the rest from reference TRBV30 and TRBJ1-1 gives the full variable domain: SQTIHQWPATLVQPVGSPLSLECTVEGTSNPNLYWYRQAAGRGLQLLFYSVGIGQISSEVPQNLSASRPQDRQFILSSKKLLLSDSGFYLCAWTGGVTEAFFGQGTRLTVV.